The rows below give T cell receptor beta chains drawn from one sample of a study of T cells in Graves' hyperthyroidism and ophthalmopathy. TCRdb re-analysed the multiplex PCR reads in MiXCR, keeping a single row per CDR3 protein. This sample has about 610,000 distinct CDR3 sequences, with under 60% found just once. The sample consisted of peripheral blood or thyroid tissue (not recorded which). The origin of the receptors is a woman aged 18-35 years with Graves' hyperthyroidism. CDR3s include the opening cysteine and the closing phenylalanine or tryptophan. D genes are given only for firm matches. The size entry is marked missing in some rows and otherwise reads once, few, many or a size class.

CDR3 protein	CDR3 DNA	J gene	D gene	clone size	V gene
CSARGQGREAFF	TGCAGTGCTAGGGGACAGGGTCGTGAAGCTTTCTTT	TRBJ1-1	TRBD1	NA	TRBV20-1
CASSVEMPGGQPQHF	TGTGCCAGCAGCGTTGAAATGCCGGGGGGACAGCCCCAGCATTTT	TRBJ1-5	NA	NA	TRBV7-9
CASSFRDRKETQYF	TGTGCCAGCAGTTTTAGGGACAGGAAAGAGACCCAGTACTTC	TRBJ2-5	TRBD1	few	TRBV12-3/TRBV12-4
CATSDPGQNNEKLFF	TGTGCCACCAGTGACCCGGGACAGAATAATGAAAAACTGTTTTTT	TRBJ1-4	TRBD1	many	TRBV24-1
CAGASADTQYF	TGTGCCGGGGCTAGTGCAGATACGCAGTATTTT	TRBJ2-3	NA	few	TRBV7-8
CASSLEETGELFF	TGTGCCAGCAGCTTGGAGGAGACCGGGGAGCTGTTTTTT	TRBJ2-2	NA	many	TRBV5-4
CASLKPGQSTDTQYF	TGTGCCAGCCTCAAGCCGGGACAGAGCACAGATACGCAGTATTTT	TRBJ2-3	TRBD1	few	TRBV2
CASTPGTMNTEAFF	TGTGCCAGCACACCCGGGACAATGAACACTGAAGCTTTCTTT	TRBJ1-1	NA	many	TRBV2
CASSLGSGSAYEQYF	TGTGCCAGCAGCTTAGGTAGCGGGAGTGCCTACGAGCAGTACTTC	TRBJ2-7	TRBD2	many	TRBV7-9
CATSRGTNTGELFF	TGTGCCACCAGCAGGGGGACGAACACCGGGGAGCTGTTTTTT	TRBJ2-2	NA	few	TRBV15
CASSPGTGTGELFF	TGTGCCAGCAGCCCAGGGACAGGCACCGGGGAGCTGTTTTTT	TRBJ2-2	TRBD1	many	TRBV7-9
CASSLRGQGPYEQYF	TGTGCCAGCAGTTTACGGGGGCAGGGACCGTACGAGCAGTACTTC	TRBJ2-7	NA	many	TRBV12-3/TRBV12-4
CASSQVVQGRSPLHF	TGCGCCAGCAGCCAAGTGGTACAGGGGCGCTCACCCCTCCACTTT	TRBJ1-6	TRBD1	many	TRBV4-3
CASSLAPRTDNNSPLHF	TGTGCCAGCAGCTTAGCTCCACGGACCGATAATAATTCACCCCTCCACTTT	TRBJ1-6	NA	NA	TRBV7-8
CATIPAGEPSYGYTF	TGTGCCACCATCCCCGCGGGGGAACCCTCCTATGGCTACACCTTC	TRBJ1-2	NA	many	TRBV19
CATSSAVWDNEQYF	TGTGCCACCAGCAGTGCCGTCTGGGATAATGAGCAGTACTTC	TRBJ2-7	NA	NA	TRBV15
CSASGITDTQYF	TGCAGTGCTAGCGGGATCACAGATACGCAGTATTTT	TRBJ2-3	NA	NA	TRBV20-1
CSASTEEEGTQYF	TGCAGTGCTAGCACCGAGGAGGAGGGGACCCAGTACTTC	TRBJ2-5	NA	many	TRBV20-1
CASSKTGLAGGETQYF	TGTGCCAGCAGTAAGACGGGACTAGCGGGAGGAGAGACCCAGTACTTC	TRBJ2-5	TRBD2	NA	TRBV2
CASSQERTGPNQPQHF	TGTGCCAGCAGCCAGGAGCGGACAGGACCTAATCAGCCCCAGCATTTT	TRBJ1-5	TRBD1	once	TRBV4-2
CAWSFKGPAYEQYF	TGTGCCTGGAGTTTTAAGGGGCCTGCCTACGAGCAGTACTTC	TRBJ2-7	NA	NA	TRBV30
CASSRDRLNTGELFF	TGCGCCAGCAGCAGGGACAGATTGAACACCGGGGAGCTGTTTTTT	TRBJ2-2	TRBD1	NA	TRBV5-1
CASSPPLTSYEQYF	TGTGCCAGCAGCCCCCCCCTTACCTCCTACGAGCAGTACTTC	TRBJ2-7	NA	many	TRBV11-2
CASSEDGLGSEAFF	TGTGCCAGCAGTGAGGACGGATTGGGGTCTGAAGCTTTCTTT	TRBJ1-1	NA	many	TRBV6-5
CASSKGEQETQYF	TGTGCCAGCAGTAAGGGGGAACAAGAGACCCAGTACTTC	TRBJ2-5	NA	many	TRBV12-3/TRBV12-4
CASSLVGFRAAGANVLTF	TGTGCCAGCAGCTTAGTTGGCTTCAGGGCGGCTGGGGCCAACGTCCTGACTTTC	TRBJ2-6	NA	many	TRBV7-2
CATSGGGYNEQFF	TGTGCCACCAGTGGGGGCGGATACAATGAGCAGTTCTTC	TRBJ2-1	NA	NA	TRBV24-1
CAWSSRSQSGGYTF	TGTGCCTGGAGTTCCAGATCCCAGAGTGGTGGCTACACCTTC	TRBJ1-2	NA	NA	TRBV30
CASSHAPNSPLHF	TGTGCCAGCAGCCACGCTCCTAATTCACCCCTCCACTTT	TRBJ1-6	NA	NA	TRBV7-3
CASSQVHAEGGYTF	TGCGCCAGCAGCCAAGTTCACGCCGAGGGTGGCTACACCTTC	TRBJ1-2	NA	NA	TRBV4-3
CASSFLAGAPNEQFF	TGTGCCAGCAGTTTTCTAGCGGGAGCCCCAAATGAGCAGTTCTTC	TRBJ2-1	TRBD2	few	TRBV12-3/TRBV12-4
CASSRGGFYGYTF	TGTGCCAGCAGCCGGGGCGGGTTCTATGGCTACACCTTC	TRBJ1-2	NA	many	TRBV5-6
CASSLGLGLETQYF	TGCGCCAGCAGCTTGGGCCTTGGGTTAGAGACCCAGTACTTC	TRBJ2-5	NA	many	TRBV5-1